This TCR beta chain was profiled in a study of cytomegalovirus exposure and HLA in healthy donors. Study summary: A preliminary data release comprised roughly 85 million unique TCRs obtained from HLA-typed donors.

13 Jbeta primers and 60 Vbeta primers were used for the PCR. Only in-frame clones appear in the TCRdb table, and some are missing; sequencing was by immunoSEQ multiplex PCR. This sample's clone table lists 100,000 to 150,000 clones. V lost 5 bases, J lost 4 bases, and 18 bases lay in between. CDR3 length: 16 residues. Germline-derived CDR1 and CDR2 are LGHNA and YSLEER. The sequence was obtained from a woman in her thirties or forties in good health and CMV-seropositive. The chain is built from TRBV4-3 and TRBJ2-1; D unclear. The sequencing input was PBMCs. CDR3 amino acids: CASSELLTPVYNEQFF. In DNA, the CDR3 is TGCGCCAGCAGCGAACTACTTACTCCGGTTTACAATGAGCAGTTCTTC.